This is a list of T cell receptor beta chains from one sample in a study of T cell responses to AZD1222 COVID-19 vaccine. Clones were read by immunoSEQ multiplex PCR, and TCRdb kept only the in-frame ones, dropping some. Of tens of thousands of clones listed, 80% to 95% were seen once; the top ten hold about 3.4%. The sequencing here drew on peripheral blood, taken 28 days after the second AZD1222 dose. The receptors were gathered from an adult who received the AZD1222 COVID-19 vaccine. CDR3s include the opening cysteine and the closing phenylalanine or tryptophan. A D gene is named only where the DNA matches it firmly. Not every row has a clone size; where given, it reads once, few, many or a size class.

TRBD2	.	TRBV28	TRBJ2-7	CASSLPGGFVGEQYF	TGTGCCAGCAGTCTACCGGGGGGGTTCGTTGGCGAGCAGTACTTC
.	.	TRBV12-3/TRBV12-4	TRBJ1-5	CASSLEPQPQHF	TGTGCCAGCAGTTTGGAACCACAGCCCCAGCATTTT
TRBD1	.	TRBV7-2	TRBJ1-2	CASSSHRGQDLRRGYTF	TGTGCCAGCAGCTCCCACAGGGGGCAGGATCTGCGTCGTGGCTACACCTTC
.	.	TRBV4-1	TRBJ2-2	CASAGGEGRNPTGELFF	TGCGCCAGCGCCGGAGGAGAGGGGCGAAATCCCACCGGGGAGCTGTTTTTT
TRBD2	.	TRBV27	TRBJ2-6	CASSLFALAGLPSSGANVLTF	TGTGCCAGCAGTTTATTCGCGCTAGCGGGCCTACCCTCCTCTGGGGCCAACGTCCTGACTTTC
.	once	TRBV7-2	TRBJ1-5	CASSSRTVIGNQPQHF	TGTGCCAGCAGCTCCAGGACGGTTATAGGCAATCAGCCCCAGCATTTT
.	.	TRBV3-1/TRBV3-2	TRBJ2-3	CASSPLGLAEDTQYF	TGTGCCAGCAGCCCTCTCGGGCTAGCTGAGGATACGCAGTATTTT
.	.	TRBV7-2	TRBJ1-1	CASSLSGTLNTEAFF	TGTGCCAGCAGCTTAAGTGGGACCTTGAACACTGAAGCTTTCTTT
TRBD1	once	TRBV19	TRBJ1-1	CASSRQGFMNTEAFF	TGTGCCAGTAGTCGACAGGGCTTCATGAACACTGAAGCTTTCTTT
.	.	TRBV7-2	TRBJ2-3	CASSRIWRGATDTQYF	TGTGCCAGCAGCCGCATTTGGCGGGGAGCCACAGATACGCAGTATTTT
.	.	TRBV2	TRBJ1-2	CASRLQGKGYTF	TGTGCCAGCCGGCTACAGGGAAAAGGCTACACCTTC
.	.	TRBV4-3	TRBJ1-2	CASSQDGWGGNYGYTF	TGCGCCAGCAGCCAAGACGGGTGGGGCGGCAACTATGGCTACACCTTC
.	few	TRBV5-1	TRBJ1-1	CASSLGQLGSEAFF	TGCGCCAGCAGCTTGGGGCAGTTAGGTTCTGAAGCTTTCTTT
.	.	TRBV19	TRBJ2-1	CASSDLRGPSNEQFF	TGTGCCAGTAGTGATTTGCGGGGGCCCTCCAATGAGCAGTTCTTC
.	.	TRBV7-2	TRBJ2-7	CASSLGGPRYEQYF	TGTGCCAGCAGCTTGGGGGGGCCTCGGTACGAGCAGTACTTC
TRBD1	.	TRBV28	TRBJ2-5	CASSLSHRGQETQYF	TGTGCCAGCAGTTTATCCCACAGGGGGCAAGAGACCCAGTACTTC
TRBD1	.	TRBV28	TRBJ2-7	CASTGQASYEQYF	TGTGCCAGCACTGGACAGGCGTCCTACGAGCAGTACTTC
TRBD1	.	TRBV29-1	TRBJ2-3	CSVEDTGATSTDTQYF	TGCAGCGTTGAAGATACAGGGGCCACTAGCACAGATACGCAGTATTTT
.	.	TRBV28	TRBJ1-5	CASRARVQGPANQPQHF	TGTGCCAGCAGGGCCCGTGTACAGGGACCTGCCAATCAGCCCCAGCATTTT
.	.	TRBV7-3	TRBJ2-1	CASSPLGGYNEQFF	TGTGCCAGCAGCCCCCTAGGAGGTTACAATGAGCAGTTCTTC
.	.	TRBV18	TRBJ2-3	CASSPDTRTDTQYF	TGTGCCAGCTCACCAGACACCCGCACAGATACGCAGTATTTT
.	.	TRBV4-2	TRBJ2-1	CASSRREGSYNEQFF	TGTGCCAGCAGTCGTCGAGAGGGATCTTACAATGAGCAGTTCTTC
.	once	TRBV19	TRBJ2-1	CASSISAGAYNEQFF	TGTGCCAGTAGTATCTCGGCAGGAGCCTACAATGAGCAGTTCTTC
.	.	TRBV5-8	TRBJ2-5	CASSLGFRRDQETQYF	TGTGCCAGCAGCTTGGGGTTCAGGAGGGACCAAGAGACCCAGTACTTC
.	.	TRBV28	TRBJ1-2	CASSFGLYGYTF	TGTGCCAGCAGTTTCGGACTTTATGGCTACACCTTC
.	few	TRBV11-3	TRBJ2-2	CASSGQTNTGELFF	TGTGCCAGCAGCGGGCAGACGAACACCGGGGAGCTGTTTTTT
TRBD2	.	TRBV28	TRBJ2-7	CASSQTTSGGFYEQYF	TGTGCCAGCAGCCAAACCACTAGCGGGGGGTTTTACGAGCAGTACTTC
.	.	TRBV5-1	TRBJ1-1	CASSPEGGGDTEAFF	TGCGCCAGCAGCCCTGAGGGAGGGGGGGACACTGAAGCTTTCTTT
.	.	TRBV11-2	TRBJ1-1	CASSLAAGTEAFF	TGTGCCAGCAGCTTAGCCGCGGGGACTGAAGCTTTCTTT
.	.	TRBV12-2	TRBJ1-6	CASRGRSSYNSPLHF	TGTGCAAGTCGCGGACGGAGCTCCTATAATTCACCCCTCCACTTT
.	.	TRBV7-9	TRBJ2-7	CASSRGSSYEQYF	TGTGCCAGCAGCCGTGGCAGCTCCTACGAGCAGTACTTC
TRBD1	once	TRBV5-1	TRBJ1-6	CASSLNGQGNSPLHF	TGCGCCAGCAGCTTGAATGGACAGGGGAATTCACCCCTCCACTTT
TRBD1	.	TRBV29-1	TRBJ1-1	CSVSGTGLGNTEAFF	TGCAGCGTTTCCGGGACAGGGTTAGGGAACACTGAAGCTTTCTTT
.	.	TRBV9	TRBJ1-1	CASSVLPGTSGNTEAFF	TGTGCCAGCAGCGTCCTACCCGGGACATCGGGCAACACTGAAGCTTTCTTT
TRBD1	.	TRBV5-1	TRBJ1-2	CASSGYRGGSGYTF	TGCGCCAGCAGCGGGTACAGGGGTGGATCGGGCTACACCTTC
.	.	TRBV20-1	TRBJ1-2	CSVSSDGYTF	TGCAGTGTCTCCTCGGATGGCTACACCTTC
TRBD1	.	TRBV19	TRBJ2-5	CASSMGQAKPYHQETQYF	TGTGCCAGTAGTATGGGACAGGCCAAACCCTACCACCAAGAGACCCAGTACTTC
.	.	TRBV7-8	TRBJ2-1	CASSLGWDEQFF	TGTGCCAGCAGCCTTGGATGGGATGAGCAGTTCTTC
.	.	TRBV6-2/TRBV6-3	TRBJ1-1	CASSYRATNTEAFF	TGTGCCAGCAGTTACAGGGCGACGAACACTGAAGCTTTCTTT
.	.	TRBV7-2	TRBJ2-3	CASSRIASARDTQYF	TGTGCCAGCAGCAGAATAGCCAGTGCTAGGGATACGCAGTATTTT
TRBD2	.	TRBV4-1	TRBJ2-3	CASSQGTSATDTQYF	TGCGCCAGCAGCCAAGGGACTAGCGCCACAGATACGCAGTATTTT
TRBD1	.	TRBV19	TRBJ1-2	CASSADPGQIYGYTF	TGTGCCAGTAGTGCGGATCCGGGACAGATCTATGGCTACACCTTC
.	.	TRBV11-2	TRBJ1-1	CASSLGGGRTEAFF	TGTGCCAGCAGCTTAGGAGGGGGGCGTACTGAAGCTTTCTTT
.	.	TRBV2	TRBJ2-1	CASSEAGQGVYNEQFF	TGTGCCAGCAGTGAAGCAGGTCAGGGTGTCTACAATGAGCAGTTCTTC
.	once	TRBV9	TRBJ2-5	CASSATGLGLETQYF	TGTGCCAGCAGCGCCACGGGACTGGGCTTGGAGACCCAGTACTTC
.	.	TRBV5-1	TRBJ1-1	CASTQGMNTEAFF	TGCGCCAGCACCCAGGGAATGAACACTGAAGCTTTCTTT
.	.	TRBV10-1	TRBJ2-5	CASSGQIQETQYF	TGCGCCAGCAGTGGACAGATCCAAGAGACCCAGTACTTC
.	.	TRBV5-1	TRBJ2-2	CASSLQGALDGGELFF	TGCGCCAGCAGCTTACAGGGAGCCCTCGATGGCGGGGAGCTGTTTTTT
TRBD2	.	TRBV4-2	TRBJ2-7	CASSQGTIPPYEQYF	TGTGCCAGCAGCCAGGGGACTATCCCCCCCTACGAGCAGTACTTC
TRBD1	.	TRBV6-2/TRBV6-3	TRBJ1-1	CASSHRGGAEAFF	TGTGCCAGCAGTCACAGGGGCGGCGCTGAAGCTTTCTTT
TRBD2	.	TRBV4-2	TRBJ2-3	CASSPRGTSGGYSTDTQYF	TGTGCCAGCAGCCCGCGGGGGACTAGCGGGGGGTATAGCACAGATACGCAGTATTTT
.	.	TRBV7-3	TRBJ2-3	CASSLDRTDTQYF	TGTGCCAGCAGCTTAGATCGCACAGATACGCAGTATTTT
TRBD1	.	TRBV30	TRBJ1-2	CAWSPGTGTGYTF	TGTGCCTGGAGTCCGGGGACAGGGACTGGCTACACCTTC
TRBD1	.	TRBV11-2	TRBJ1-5	CASSLDTGGGQPQHF	TGTGCCAGCAGCTTAGATACAGGGGGCGGTCAGCCCCAGCATTTT
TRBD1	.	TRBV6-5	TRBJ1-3	CASSSDRGLVNTIYF	TGTGCCAGCAGTTCAGACAGGGGGCTTGTAAACACCATATATTTT
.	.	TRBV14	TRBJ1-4	CASSLLGGHGNEKLFF	TGTGCCAGCAGCCTTCTGGGGGGGCACGGTAATGAAAAACTGTTTTTT